This entry describes one T cell receptor beta chain. Unmatched junction bases numbered 11, after V lost 5 bases and J lost 5 bases. Germline CDR1 is LNHDA and CDR2 is SQIVND (reference sequence). The CDR3 totals 15 residues. The data belong to a study of blood T cell repertoires in COVID-19. Turning to the study itself: The United States, Italy and Spain were the sources of the acute and convalescent COVID-19 samples. T cells, B-cell-depleted T cells, or PBMCs provided the cDNA or gDNA that served as material.

Original data processing: Estimates of nucleated cell counts were drawn from the amplification of reference gene primers. Clones were sequenced by immunoSEQ multiplex PCR, and TCRdb holds only the in-frame ones, with some missing. Clonal size and the V and J genes are those of that table, whereas D and trimming came from the DNA. The sample has about 220,000 clones, 80% seen once. The gene calls are TRBV19 and TRBJ1-1; 7 bases agree with TRBD1. The source of this sequence is a woman in her 70s with acute or convalescent COVID-19. Specimen: peripheral blood. The CDR3 nucleotides are TGTGCCAGTAGTGAATTTGGAGGGGGCAAGACTGAAGCTTTCTTT. It is translated as CASSEFGGGKTEAFF.